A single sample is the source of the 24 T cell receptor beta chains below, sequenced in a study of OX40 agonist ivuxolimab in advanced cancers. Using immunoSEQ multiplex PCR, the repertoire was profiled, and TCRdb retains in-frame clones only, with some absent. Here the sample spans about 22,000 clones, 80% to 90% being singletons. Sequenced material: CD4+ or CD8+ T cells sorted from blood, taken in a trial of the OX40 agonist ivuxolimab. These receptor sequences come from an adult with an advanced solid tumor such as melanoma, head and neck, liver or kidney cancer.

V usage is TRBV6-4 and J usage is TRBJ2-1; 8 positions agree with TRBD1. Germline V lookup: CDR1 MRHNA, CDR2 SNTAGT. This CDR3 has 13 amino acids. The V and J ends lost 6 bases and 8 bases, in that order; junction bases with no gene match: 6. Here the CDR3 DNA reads TGTGCCAGCAGCCGACAGGGGTACGATGAGCAGTTCTTC. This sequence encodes CASSRQGYDEQFF.

As DNA, the CDR3 is TGTGCCAGCAGCTTAAGGGGCGGGGTGAACACCGGGGAGCTGTTTTTT. This gives the protein CASSLRGGVNTGELFF. V is TRBV7-3 and J is TRBJ2-2, with D tentatively TRBD2 (6 bases). The CDR3 covers 16 residues. Germline lookup yields CDR1 SGHTA and CDR2 FQGTGA. The germline V and J ends were trimmed by 1 base and 1 base, with 10 bases remaining between them.

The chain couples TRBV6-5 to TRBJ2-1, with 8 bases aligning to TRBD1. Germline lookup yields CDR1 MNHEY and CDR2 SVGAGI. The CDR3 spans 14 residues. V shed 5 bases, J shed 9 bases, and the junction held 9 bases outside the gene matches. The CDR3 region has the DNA TGTGCCAGCAGTAAGAGACAGGGGTCCGGTGAGCAGTTCTTC. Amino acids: CASSKRQGSGEQFF.

CDR3 in DNA: TGTGCCAGCTCTCTTGTGGGGACTAGCGGAACCTCGGATACGCAGTATTTT. Translated, it gives CASSLVGTSGTSDTQYF. The V gene is TRBV18, the J gene TRBJ2-3, with 11 bases identical to TRBD2. Trimming at V came to 6 bases and at J to 6 bases, leaving 14 bases not matched to a gene. Looked up from germline, CDR1 is KGHSH and CDR2 is LQKENI. The CDR3 length is 17 residues.

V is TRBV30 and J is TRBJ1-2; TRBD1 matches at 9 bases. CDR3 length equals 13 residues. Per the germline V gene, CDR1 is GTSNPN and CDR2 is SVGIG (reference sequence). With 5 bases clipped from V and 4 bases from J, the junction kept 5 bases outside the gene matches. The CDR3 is CAWSGQGGYGYTF. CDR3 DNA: TGTGCCTGGTCGGGACAGGGAGGCTATGGCTACACCTTC. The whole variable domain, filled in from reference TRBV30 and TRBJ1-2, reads SQTIHQWPATLVQPVGSPLSLECTVEGTSNPNLYWYRQAAGRGLQLLFYSVGIGQISSEVPQNLSASRPQDRQFILSSKKLLLSDSGFYLCAWSGQGGYGYTFGSGTRLTVV.

The CDR3 region has the DNA TGTGCCAGTAGCTTCCTGGGGGGAGTCCGAGAGACCCAGTACTTC. It translates to CASSFLGGVRETQYF. J is TRBJ2-5 and V is TRBV19; a weak D match, TRBD2 (6 bases). V was clipped by 6 bases and J by 4 bases, with 18 bases between them. Germline CDR1 is LNHDA and CDR2 is SQIVND (reference sequence). The CDR3 is 15 amino acids.

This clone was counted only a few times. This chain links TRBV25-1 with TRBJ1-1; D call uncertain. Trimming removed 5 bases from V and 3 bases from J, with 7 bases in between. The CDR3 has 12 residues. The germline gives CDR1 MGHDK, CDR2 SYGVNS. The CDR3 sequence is CASSSRDTEAFF. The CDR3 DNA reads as TGTGCCAGCAGTAGCCGGGACACTGAAGCTTTCTTT.

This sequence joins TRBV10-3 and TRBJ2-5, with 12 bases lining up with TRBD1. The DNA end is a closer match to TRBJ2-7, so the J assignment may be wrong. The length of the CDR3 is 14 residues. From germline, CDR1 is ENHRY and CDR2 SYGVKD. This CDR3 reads CAISGTGGFYEQYF. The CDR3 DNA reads TGTGCCATCAGCGGGACAGGGGGCTTCTACGAGCAGTACTTC.

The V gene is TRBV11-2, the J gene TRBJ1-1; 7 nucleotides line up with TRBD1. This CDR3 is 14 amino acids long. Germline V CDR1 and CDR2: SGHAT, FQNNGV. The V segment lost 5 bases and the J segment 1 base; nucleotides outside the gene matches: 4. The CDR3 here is CASSHRGQNTEAFF. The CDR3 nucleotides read TGTGCCAGCAGCCACAGGGGCCAGAACACTGAAGCTTTCTTT. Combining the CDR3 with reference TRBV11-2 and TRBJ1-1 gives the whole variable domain EAGVAQSPRYKIIEKRQSVAFWCNPISGHATLYWYQQILGQGPKLLIQFQNNGVVDDSQLPKDRFSAERLKGVDSTLKIQPAKLEDSAVYLCASSHRGQNTEAFFGQGTRLTVV.

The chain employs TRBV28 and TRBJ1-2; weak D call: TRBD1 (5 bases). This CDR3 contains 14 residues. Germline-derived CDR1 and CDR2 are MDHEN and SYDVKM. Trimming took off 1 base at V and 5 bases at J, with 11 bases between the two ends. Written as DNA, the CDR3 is TGTGCCAGCAGTTTATCGGGGGGGGTGTATGGCTACACCTTC. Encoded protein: CASSLSGGVYGYTF.

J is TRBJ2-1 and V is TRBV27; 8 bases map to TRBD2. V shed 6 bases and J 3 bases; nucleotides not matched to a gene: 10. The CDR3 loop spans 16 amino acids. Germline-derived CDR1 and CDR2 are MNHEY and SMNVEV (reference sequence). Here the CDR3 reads CASRDGGAEDYNEQFF. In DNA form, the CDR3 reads TGTGCCAGCAGGGACGGGGGGGCCGAAGACTACAATGAGCAGTTCTTC.

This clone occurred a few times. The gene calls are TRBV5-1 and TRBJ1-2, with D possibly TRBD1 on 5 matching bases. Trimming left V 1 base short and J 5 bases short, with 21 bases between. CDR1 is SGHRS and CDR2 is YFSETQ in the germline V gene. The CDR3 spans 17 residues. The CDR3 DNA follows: TGCGCCAGCAGCTTGTGGGTGGACCAGGGAGGAAGGTATGGCTACACCTTC. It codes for CASSLWVDQGGRYGYTF.

The DNA of the CDR3 is TGTGCCAGCTCACCACAGGTTGCCGAAAAACTGTTTTTT. Residues: CASSPQVAEKLFF. The gene calls are TRBV18 and TRBJ1-4; D remains ambiguous. Trimming took 1 base from V and 8 from J, leaving 8 bases between them. This CDR3 region has 13 residues. Germline CDR1 KGHSH, CDR2 LQKENI.

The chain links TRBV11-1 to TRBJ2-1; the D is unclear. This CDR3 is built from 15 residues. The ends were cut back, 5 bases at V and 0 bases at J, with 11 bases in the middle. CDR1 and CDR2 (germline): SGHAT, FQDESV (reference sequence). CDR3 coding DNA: TGTGCCAGCAGCCGGACCCTAGACTCCTACAATGAGCAGTTCTTC. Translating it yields CASSRTLDSYNEQFF.

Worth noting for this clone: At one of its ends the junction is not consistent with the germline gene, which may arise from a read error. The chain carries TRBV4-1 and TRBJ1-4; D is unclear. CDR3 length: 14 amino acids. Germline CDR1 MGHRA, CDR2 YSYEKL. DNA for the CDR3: TGTGCCAGCAGCCAAGAGGCAGGAAATGAAAAACTGTTTTTT. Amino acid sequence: CASSQEAGNEKLFF.

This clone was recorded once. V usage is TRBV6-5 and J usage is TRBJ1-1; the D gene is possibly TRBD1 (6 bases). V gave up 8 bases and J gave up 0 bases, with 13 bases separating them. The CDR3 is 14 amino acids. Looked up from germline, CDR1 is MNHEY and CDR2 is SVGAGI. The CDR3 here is CASLPGHLNTEAFF. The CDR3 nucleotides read TGTGCCAGCCTACCGGGACACCTGAACACTGAAGCTTTCTTT.

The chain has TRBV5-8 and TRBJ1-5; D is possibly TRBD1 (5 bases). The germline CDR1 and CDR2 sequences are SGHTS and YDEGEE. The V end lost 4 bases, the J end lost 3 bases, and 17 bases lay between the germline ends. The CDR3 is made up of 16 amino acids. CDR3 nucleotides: TGTGCCAGCAGCGCGGGACGTAGGGGACTCAATCAGCCCCAGCATTTT. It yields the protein CASSAGRRGLNQPQHF.

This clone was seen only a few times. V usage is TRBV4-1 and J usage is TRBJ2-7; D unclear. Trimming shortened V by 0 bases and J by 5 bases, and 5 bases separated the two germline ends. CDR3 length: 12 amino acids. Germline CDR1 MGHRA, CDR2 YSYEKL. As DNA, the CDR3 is TGCGCCAGCAGCCAAGATGAACACGAGCAGTACTTC. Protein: CASSQDEHEQYF.

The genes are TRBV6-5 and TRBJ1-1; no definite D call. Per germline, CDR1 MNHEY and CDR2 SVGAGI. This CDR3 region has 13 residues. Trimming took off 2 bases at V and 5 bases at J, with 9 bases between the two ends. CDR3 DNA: TGTGCCAGCAGTTACGCAATGGAGACTGAAGCTTTCTTT. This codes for CASSYAMETEAFF.

The CDR3 nucleotides are TGTGCCAGCAGTTTTATCGGGCTTTATGGCTACACCTTC. Translation: CASSFIGLYGYTF. The J gene is TRBJ1-2, the V gene TRBV6-5, with D uncertain. Trimming took 4 bases from V and 5 from J, leaving 11 bases between them. Looked up from germline, CDR1 is MNHEY and CDR2 is SVGAGI. CDR3 length: 13 residues.

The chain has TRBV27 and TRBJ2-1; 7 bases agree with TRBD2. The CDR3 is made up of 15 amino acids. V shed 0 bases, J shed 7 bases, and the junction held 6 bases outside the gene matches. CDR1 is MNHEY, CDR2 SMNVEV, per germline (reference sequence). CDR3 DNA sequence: TGTGCCAGCAGTTTATCGGGAGGGGCCTGGAATGAGCAGTTCTTC. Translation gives CASSLSGGAWNEQFF.

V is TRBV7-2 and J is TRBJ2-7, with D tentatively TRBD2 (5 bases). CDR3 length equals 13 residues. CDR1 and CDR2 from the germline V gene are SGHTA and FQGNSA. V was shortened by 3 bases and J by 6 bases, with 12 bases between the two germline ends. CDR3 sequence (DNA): TGTGCCAGCAGCTTCGGGGTAGCAGGCGAGCAGTACTTC. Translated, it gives CASSFGVAGEQYF.

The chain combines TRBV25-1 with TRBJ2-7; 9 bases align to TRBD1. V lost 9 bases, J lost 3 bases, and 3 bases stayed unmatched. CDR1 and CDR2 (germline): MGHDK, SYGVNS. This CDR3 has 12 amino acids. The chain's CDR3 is CASTDRGYEQYF. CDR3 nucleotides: TGTGCCAGTACGGACAGGGGCTACGAGCAGTACTTC.

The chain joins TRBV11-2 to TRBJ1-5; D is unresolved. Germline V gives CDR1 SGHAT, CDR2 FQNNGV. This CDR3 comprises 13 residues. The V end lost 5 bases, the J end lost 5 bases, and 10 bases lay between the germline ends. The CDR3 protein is CASSAGIYQPQHF. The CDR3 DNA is TGTGCCAGCAGCGCCGGGATTTATCAGCCCCAGCATTTT.